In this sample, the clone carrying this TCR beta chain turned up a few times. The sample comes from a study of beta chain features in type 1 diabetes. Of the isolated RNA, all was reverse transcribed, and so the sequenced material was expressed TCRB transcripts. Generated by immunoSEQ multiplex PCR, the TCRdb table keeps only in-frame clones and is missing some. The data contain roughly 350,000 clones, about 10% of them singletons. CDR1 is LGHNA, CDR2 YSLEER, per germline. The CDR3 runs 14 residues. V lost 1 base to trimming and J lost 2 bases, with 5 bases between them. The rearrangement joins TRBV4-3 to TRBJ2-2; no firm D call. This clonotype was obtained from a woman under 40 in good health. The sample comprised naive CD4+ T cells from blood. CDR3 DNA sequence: TGCGCCAGCAGCCAAGTCCTTAACACCGGGGAGCTGTTTTTT. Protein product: CASSQVLNTGELFF.